The rows below give T cell receptor beta chains drawn from one sample of a study of T cells in Graves' hyperthyroidism and ophthalmopathy. TCRdb passed the multiplex PCR reads through MiXCR, listing each CDR3 protein once. Here the sample spans approximately 370,000 distinct CDR3 sequences, roughly a sixth being singletons. Specimen: blood. The source is a woman aged 30 to 39 with Graves' hyperthyroidism that later progressed to Graves' ophthalmopathy. The CDR3 runs from the conserved cysteine through the conserved F or W. Fields, in order: clone size, J gene, V gene, D gene, CDR3 length, CDR3 protein, CDR3 DNA. D genes are given only for firm matches. Size is stated for part of the rows, as once, few or many counts, or as a class when the clone is expanded.

size: many; J: TRBJ2-5; V: TRBV30; D: NA; length: 15; CDR3: CAWRRGPGNHGTQYF; DNA: TGTGCCTGGAGAAGGGGTCCGGGGAACCATGGGACCCAGTACTTC
size: many; J: TRBJ2-5; V: TRBV20-1; D: NA; length: 14; CDR3: CSASDQFMGETQYF; DNA: TGCAGTGCTTCGGACCAATTCATGGGCGAGACCCAGTACTTC
size: many; J: TRBJ2-3; V: TRBV3-1; D: NA; length: 12; CDR3: CASSQRTDTQYF; DNA: TGTGCCAGCAGCCAACGCACAGATACGCAGTATTTT
size: many; J: TRBJ2-1; V: TRBV5-1; D: TRBD2; length: 17; CDR3: CASSLALAGGSYNEQFF; DNA: TGCGCCAGCAGCTTGGCCTTAGCGGGGGGCTCCTACAATGAGCAGTTCTTC
size: many; J: TRBJ2-7; V: TRBV20-1; D: NA; length: 13; CDR3: CSAIPPGIYEQYF; DNA: TGCAGTGCGATCCCCCCCGGGATCTACGAGCAGTACTTC
size: many; J: TRBJ2-1; V: TRBV7-9; D: TRBD1; length: 16; CDR3: CASRPPPGQKWNEQFF; DNA: TGTGCCAGCAGACCACCCCCGGGACAGAAATGGAATGAGCAGTTCTTC
size: NA; J: TRBJ2-7; V: TRBV28; D: TRBD2; length: 13; CDR3: CASRATGGREQYF; DNA: TGTGCCAGCAGGGCGACGGGGGGACGCGAGCAGTACTTC
size: many; J: TRBJ1-1; V: TRBV5-8; D: NA; length: 17; CDR3: CASSLVGRRPARGEAFF; DNA: TGTGCCAGCAGCTTGGTGGGCAGGCGACCCGCGAGGGGTGAAGCTTTCTTT
size: many; J: TRBJ2-3; V: TRBV28; D: NA; length: 14; CDR3: CASSLADQRDTQYF; DNA: TGTGCCAGCAGTTTGGCAGACCAAAGGGATACGCAGTATTTT
size: few; J: TRBJ1-5; V: TRBV2; D: TRBD1; length: 15; CDR3: CASRTDRGAHQPQHF; DNA: TGTGCCAGCAGAACGGACAGGGGAGCTCATCAGCCCCAGCATTTT
size: few; J: TRBJ2-7; V: TRBV4-1; D: TRBD2; length: 15; CDR3: CASSRSTSGSYEQYF; DNA: TGCGCCAGCAGCCGATCGACTAGCGGGAGTTACGAGCAGTACTTC
size: NA; J: TRBJ2-7; V: TRBV5-5; D: NA; length: 16; CDR3: CASSFGLYRDSYEQYF; DNA: TGTGCCAGCAGCTTCGGGTTGTACAGGGACTCCTACGAGCAGTACTTC